A single sample is the source of the 32 T cell receptor beta chains below, sequenced in a study of blood T cell repertoires in COVID-19. The method was immunoSEQ multiplex PCR; TCRdb's version includes in-frame clones alone and lacks a portion of them. The sample has tens of thousands of clones; about 86% are singletons. Sequences were obtained from peripheral blood. Receptor source: a human donor in a cohort sampled during active COVID-19.

This sequence joins TRBV5-1 and TRBJ2-7; possible D gene TRBD2, 5 bases. This CDR3 has 15 amino acids. In germline, CDR1 is SGHRS, CDR2 YFSETQ. The V gene lost 0 bases and the J gene lost 1 base, with 11 bases spanning the gap. CDR3 in DNA: TGCGCCAGCAGCTTGGGCCTAGCTCCGTCCTACGAGCAGTACTTC. As protein: CASSLGLAPSYEQYF.

The rearrangement joins TRBV7-8 to TRBJ1-5; no definite D call. The CDR3 consists of 12 residues. Germline V gene sequence: CDR1 SGHVS, CDR2 FQNEAQ. Trimming removed 4 bases from V and 4 bases from J, with 5 bases in between. The CDR3 region is CASSSVNQPQHF. In nucleotides, the CDR3 is TGTGCCAGCAGCTCAGTTAATCAGCCCCAGCATTTT.

V is TRBV3-1 (or the pseudogene TRBV3-2) and J is TRBJ2-1; 12 nucleotides match TRBD2. J was trimmed by 10 bases and V by 4 bases; bases with no gene match: 11. The germline gives CDR1 LGHDT, CDR2 YNNKEL (reference sequence). This CDR3 has 16 amino acids. CDR3 nucleotide sequence: TGTGCCAGCAGCCCCCCGCTAGCGGGAGGGCCTAAGGAGCAGTTCTTC. Translation: CASSPPLAGGPKEQFF.

V is TRBV5-5 and J is TRBJ2-6; 7 nucleotides agree with TRBD1. V lost 9 bases, J lost 1 base, and 10 bases stayed unmatched. Germline V lookup: CDR1 SGHKS, CDR2 YYEKEE (reference sequence). The CDR3 extends over 16 amino acids. CDR3 loop: CATGPLQGSGANVLTF. In nucleotides, the CDR3 is TGTGCCACGGGCCCCCTACAGGGGTCTGGGGCCAACGTCCTGACTTTC.

This sequence joins TRBV2 and TRBJ1-4; 9 bases line up with TRBD1. The CDR3 has 16 residues. With V trimmed by 7 bases and J by 7 bases, 13 bases remained unmatched. CDR1 and CDR2 (germline): SNHLY, FYNNEI. CDR3 loop: CASKKGLQGATEKLFF. DNA for the CDR3: TGTGCCAGCAAAAAGGGATTACAGGGGGCGACTGAAAAACTGTTTTTT.

This clone was seen just once. J is TRBJ2-2 and V is TRBV14; a possible D gene is TRBD2 (6 bases). The CDR3 totals 19 residues. Germline assignment: CDR1 SGHDN and CDR2 FVKESK. V was cut by 3 bases and J by 4 bases, with 24 bases left in between. CDR3 amino acids: CASSHHTPPPGRSTGELFF. The CDR3 coding sequence is TGTGCCAGCAGCCACCACACCCCTCCCCCCGGGAGAAGCACCGGGGAGCTGTTTTTT.

This clone came up once. This chain links TRBV12-3 or TRBV12-4 with TRBJ2-2, with D hard to call. The CDR3 runs 12 residues. V dropped 6 bases and J dropped 7 bases, with 9 bases sitting between them. The CDR3 is CASSLQFGELFF. The CDR3 DNA is TGTGCCAGCAGCCTCCAGTTCGGGGAGCTGTTTTTT.

The rearrangement joins TRBV28 to TRBJ2-1; D is uncertain. From germline, CDR1 is MDHEN and CDR2 SYDVKM. V was cut by 3 bases and J by 0 bases, with 12 bases left in between. The CDR3 contains 16 residues. The chain's CDR3 is CASSFVRSPSYNEQFF. In nucleotides, the CDR3 is TGTGCCAGCAGTTTCGTCAGGTCCCCCTCCTACAATGAGCAGTTCTTC.

The rearrangement joins TRBV6-5 to TRBJ1-2; the D is unclear. The CDR3 is made up of 12 amino acids. Trimming stripped 2 bases from V and 11 bases from J, with 12 bases between. CDR1 is MNHEY, CDR2 SVGAGI, per germline. CDR3 nucleotide sequence: TGTGCCAGCAGTTACGCGGGTCCACCTTACACCTTC. This translates into CASSYAGPPYTF.

V gene TRBV6-1 combines with J gene TRBJ2-1; 7 nucleotides align to TRBD2. The trim removed 8 bases at V and 7 bases at J, leaving 14 bases unmatched. Germline CDR1 reads MNHNS; CDR2 reads SASEGT. The CDR3 loop spans 15 amino acids. The CDR3 bases are TGTGCCAGCCTTGAAGCCCCGGGAGGTGGGAATGAGCAGTTCTTC. Protein: CASLEAPGGGNEQFF.

This chain joins TRBV7-9 and TRBJ2-7; D gene ambiguous. V was trimmed by 0 bases and J by 3 bases, leaving 9 bases between them. This CDR3 comprises 14 residues. CDR1 SEHNR and CDR2 FQNEAQ come from the germline V gene (reference sequence). CDR3: CASSLARQDYEQYF. The CDR3 nucleotides read TGTGCCAGCAGCTTAGCTCGGCAGGACTACGAGCAGTACTTC.

The chain combines TRBV7-2 with TRBJ2-2; D is unclear. Per germline, CDR1 SGHTA and CDR2 FQGNSA. V was trimmed by 5 bases and J by 4 bases, leaving 11 bases between them. CDR3 length: 14 residues. The DNA of the CDR3 is TGTGCCAGCAGCGCCAGACAAGTCACCGGGGAGCTGTTTTTT. Protein sequence: CASSARQVTGELFF.

J is TRBJ2-1 and V is TRBV11-2, with 9 positions matching TRBD2. From germline, CDR1 is SGHAT and CDR2 FQNNGV. The ends lost 3 bases at V and 4 bases at J; junction bases unmatched: 7. This CDR3 is 16 amino acids long. Here the CDR3 reads CASSFTRTSAYNEQFF. DNA for the CDR3: TGTGCCAGCAGCTTTACGCGGACTAGCGCTTACAATGAGCAGTTCTTC.

This chain joins TRBV28 and TRBJ2-7, with 7 bases that match TRBD1. There are 15 residues in the CDR3. J lost 3 bases, V lost 5 bases, and 10 bases had no gene match. Germline lookup yields CDR1 MDHEN and CDR2 SYDVKM. CDR3 loop: CASSLTGQRYYEQYF. DNA for the CDR3: TGTGCCAGCAGTCTGACGGGACAGCGATACTACGAGCAGTACTTC.

This clone has a count of ten or more. This chain connects TRBV7-9 to TRBJ1-2; D unresolved. This CDR3 contains 13 residues. CDR1 and CDR2 (germline): SEHNR, FQNEAQ (reference sequence). V lost 0 bases and J 4 bases, leaving 6 bases between the germline ends. CDR3 in amino acids: CASSLAPSYGYTF. CDR3 sequence (DNA): TGTGCCAGCAGCTTAGCGCCGAGCTATGGCTACACCTTC.

V gene TRBV18 combines with J gene TRBJ2-7, with 12 positions matching TRBD2. CDR1 is KGHSH, CDR2 LQKENI, per germline. CDR3 length equals 15 residues. The J segment lost 2 bases and the V segment lost 3 bases, leaving 2 bases of the junction unmatched. CDR3: CASSPRLAGAYEQYF. DNA of the CDR3: TGTGCCAGCTCACCGAGACTAGCGGGAGCCTACGAGCAGTACTTC.

The chain joins TRBV7-2 to TRBJ1-4; TRBD1 aligns across 7 bases. The V gene end was trimmed by 3 bases and the J gene end by 11 bases; junction bases not matched to a gene: 12. CDR1 is SGHTA and CDR2 is FQGNSA in the germline V gene. This CDR3 contains 15 residues. The CDR3 DNA follows: TGTGCCAGCAGCTTCGACAGGGATGGCCCGGGGAAACTGTTTTTT. Translating gives CASSFDRDGPGKLFF.

The chain has TRBV7-2 and TRBJ2-1; TRBD1 is a possible D gene (5 bases). Germline lookup yields CDR1 SGHTA and CDR2 FQGNSA. This CDR3 has 15 residues. V was shortened by 5 bases and J by 0 bases, with 11 bases between the two germline ends. The CDR3 sequence: CASSEQVSSYNEQFF. The CDR3 bases are TGTGCCAGCAGCGAACAGGTGAGCTCCTACAATGAGCAGTTCTTC.

The chain employs TRBV6-1 and TRBJ1-1, with no clear D. V was clipped by 1 base and J by 10 bases, with 13 bases between them. Germline V lookup: CDR1 MNHNS, CDR2 SASEGT. The CDR3 loop spans 13 amino acids. CDR3 sequence: CASSEDGTRRAFF. CDR3 coding DNA: TGTGCCAGCAGTGAAGACGGAACCAGGCGAGCTTTCTTT.

CDR3 amino acids: CATSPRLGADTQYF. CDR3 bases: TGTGCCACCAGTCCTCGACTAGGAGCAGATACGCAGTATTTT. The chain has TRBV24-1 and TRBJ2-3; the D gene is possibly TRBD2 (6 bases). V lost 6 bases, J lost 4 bases, and 13 bases lay in between. CDR1 and CDR2 from the germline V gene are KGHDR and SFDVKD. CDR3 length: 14 residues.

This rearrangement joins TRBV4-2 to TRBJ2-1; a weak D match, TRBD2 (6 bases). The CDR3 is 15 amino acids. Germline-derived CDR1 and CDR2 are LGHNA and YNFKEQ. The V end lost 4 bases, the J end lost 7 bases, and 17 bases lay between the germline ends. CDR3 residues: CASSPGSGSRNEQFF. The CDR3 bases are TGTGCCAGCAGCCCCGGGAGCGGGTCTCGGAATGAGCAGTTCTTC.

The chain employs TRBV21-1 and TRBJ1-4; the table's D call TRBD1 went unverified against the DNA. TRBV21-1 is deemed a pseudogene. The length of the CDR3 is 18 residues. DNA for the CDR3: TGTGCCAGCAGCATGCGGAATTCCGGACAGGGCCCTAATGAAAAACTGTTTTTT. This encodes CASSMRNSGQGPNEKLFF.

The chain links TRBV6-2 or TRBV6-3 to TRBJ2-2, with 13 bases that match TRBD2. Germline values: CDR1 MNHEY, CDR2 SVGEGT. V was clipped by 5 bases and J by 4 bases; unmatched bases: 7. The length of the CDR3 is 17 residues. The CDR3: CASSQGLAGRVTGELFF. The CDR3 bases are TGTGCCAGCAGTCAGGGACTAGCGGGACGGGTCACCGGGGAGCTGTTTTTT.

This rearrangement joins TRBV29-1 to TRBJ1-4; D not certain. With 5 bases removed from V and 4 bases from J, the gap between germline ends came to 5 bases. Germline V CDR1 and CDR2: SQVTM, ANQGSEA. The CDR3 extends over 11 amino acids. The chain's CDR3 is CSVRVNEKLFF. CDR3 bases: TGCAGCGTTCGTGTTAATGAAAAACTGTTTTTT.

The chain combines TRBV9 with TRBJ2-7, with 15 bases aligning to TRBD2. This CDR3 contains 14 residues. Germline V gives CDR1 SGDLS, CDR2 YYNGEE. After removal of 0 bases from V and 12 bases from J, the junction contained 4 bases not matched to a gene. CDR3 protein: CASSVVGLAGGRYF. The CDR3 coding sequence is TGTGCCAGCAGCGTAGTAGGACTAGCGGGAGGGCGGTACTTC.

This clone was recorded only once. The V call is TRBV7-6, the J call TRBJ1-5, with unresolved D. The CDR3 sequence is 13 residues long. Trimming left V 1 base short and J 4 bases short, with 5 bases between. Germline values: CDR1 SGHVS, CDR2 FNYEAQ. Here the CDR3 reads CASSLGENQPQHF. The CDR3 DNA reads as TGTGCCAGCAGCTTAGGGGAGAATCAGCCCCAGCATTTT.

The chain employs TRBV11-2 and TRBJ1-5, with D possibly matching TRBD1 (6 bases). There are 16 residues in the CDR3. The germline CDR1 and CDR2 sequences are SGHAT and FQNNGV. Trimming left V 4 bases short and J 7 bases short, with 20 bases between. DNA for the CDR3: TGTGCCAGCAGCTACTCTGGGGGCAGGGACACGCAGCCCCAGCATTTT. Translated: CASSYSGGRDTQPQHF. Complete variable domain (other parts from reference TRBV11-2 and TRBJ1-5): EAGVAQSPRYKIIEKRQSVAFWCNPISGHATLYWYQQILGQGPKLLIQFQNNGVVDDSQLPKDRFSAERLKGVDSTLKIQPAKLEDSAVYLCASSYSGGRDTQPQHFGDGTRLSIL.

The J gene is TRBJ2-1, the V gene TRBV5-1, with D possibly being TRBD2 (5 bases). The CDR3 extends over 11 amino acids. The V end was cut by 0 bases, the J end by 10 bases, with 5 bases between. Germline V gene data show CDR1 as SGHRS and CDR2 as YFSETQ. CDR3 in amino acids: CASSLGGEQFF. The CDR3 bases are TGCGCCAGCAGCTTGGGAGGGGAGCAGTTCTTC.

This rearrangement joins TRBV11-2 to TRBJ2-1, with TRBD2 matching over 9 bases. This CDR3 spans 15 amino acids. V lost 7 bases and J lost 4; bases outside the gene matches: 8. The germline V gene has CDR1 SGHAT and CDR2 FQNNGV. The CDR3 is CASKRAGGLYNEQFF. In DNA form, the CDR3 reads TGTGCCAGCAAGCGGGCGGGAGGGCTATACAATGAGCAGTTCTTC.

The chain employs TRBV5-1 and TRBJ2-7; D may be TRBD2 (5 bases). CDR1 is SGHRS and CDR2 is YFSETQ in the germline V gene. CDR3 length: 15 residues. The V and J ends lost 1 base and 2 bases respectively, with 13 bases between them. Here the CDR3 reads CASSLTSGNPYEQYF. CDR3 bases: TGCGCCAGCAGCTTGACCAGCGGAAACCCCTACGAGCAGTACTTC.

The chain recombines TRBV20-1 with TRBJ1-1, with D hard to call. The CDR3 extends over 11 amino acids. Germline V CDR1 and CDR2: DFQATT, SNEGSKA (reference sequence). V was clipped by 0 bases and J by 7 bases, with 6 bases between them. The CDR3 spells CSAREFSEAFF. The CDR3 DNA sequence: TGCAGTGCTAGAGAATTCAGTGAAGCTTTCTTT.

The chain is built from TRBV5-1 and TRBJ2-1; 10 bases map to TRBD2. Germline V gives CDR1 SGHRS, CDR2 YFSETQ. Trimming removed 7 bases from V and 8 bases from J; junction bases left unmatched: 12. There are 15 residues in the CDR3. Here the CDR3 reads CASGVRASGSYEQFF. In DNA form, the CDR3 reads TGCGCCAGCGGCGTCAGGGCTAGCGGGAGCTATGAGCAGTTCTTC.